The 26 T cell receptor beta chains reported below all come from one sample, sequenced in a study of shared clonotypes between healthy human individuals (TCRdb year 2020). CD8 naive samples were CD45RO-negative cells positively selected for CCR7, giving a CD45RA+CCR7+ population that excluded TemRA cells. The library was built by means of the immunoSEQ multiplex PCR assay. TCRdb limited this immuneACCESS table to in-frame rearrangements with V and J called. A share of clones is missing; checked studies link under half to unresolved V genes, and the rest is unexplained. In this sample the table shows about 2 million clones, around 96% of which occur a single time. Jointly, the top ten make up roughly 1% of the sample. What was sequenced was naive CD8+ T cells sorted from blood. What this sample's cell subset or site label stands for: CD45RA+CCR7+. The receptors derive from a man between 18 and 35 years old in good health.

V gene TRBV30 combines with J gene TRBJ2-7; D might be TRBD2 (5 bases). This CDR3 is 12 amino acids long. The germline V gene encodes CDR1 GTSNPN and CDR2 SVGIG (reference sequence). Trimming removed 3 bases at V and 6 bases at J, with 12 bases between. The CDR3 sequence: CAWSLGLVEQYF. CDR3 DNA: TGTGCCTGGAGCCTCGGACTGGTCGAGCAGTACTTC.

This chain connects TRBV7-8 to TRBJ1-2; D may be TRBD1 (5 bases). The CDR3 is 14 amino acids. Germline CDR1 and CDR2: SGHVS and FQNEAQ. Trimming left V 3 bases short and J 6 bases short, with 14 bases between. The DNA of the CDR3 is TGTGCCAGCAGCTTTGACAGTCGGGAGGATGGCTACACCTTC. Protein product: CASSFDSREDGYTF.

With respect to this clone: Relative to the germline gene, one junction end is altered; a read error may explain this. This specimen includes other DNA sequences encoding the same CDR3. This sequence joins TRBV11-2 and TRBJ2-5; 7 bases fit TRBD1. CDR1 and CDR2 (germline): SGHAT, FQNNGV. The CDR3 extends over 13 amino acids. The CDR3: CASSLGQQETQYF. The CDR3, as DNA: TGTGCCAGCAGCTTGGGACAGCAAGAGACCCAATACTTC.

This chain links TRBV11-2 with TRBJ2-7; 9 nucleotides agree with TRBD1. Trimming at V came to 0 bases and at J to 3 bases, leaving 3 bases not matched to a gene. Germline V gene data show CDR1 as SGHAT and CDR2 as FQNNGV. The CDR3 length is 15 residues. DNA of the CDR3: TGTGCCAGCAGCTTAGAGGACAGGGGCCTCTACGAGCAGTACTTC. Its protein product is CASSLEDRGLYEQYF. Combining the CDR3 with reference TRBV11-2 and TRBJ2-7 gives the whole variable domain EAGVAQSPRYKIIEKRQSVAFWCNPISGHATLYWYQQILGQGPKLLIQFQNNGVVDDSQLPKDRFSAERLKGVDSTLKIQPAKLEDSAVYLCASSLEDRGLYEQYFGPGTRLTVT.

The sample holds a few counts of this clone. The CDR3 region is CASRRTGRNNSPLHF. The DNA of the CDR3 is TGTGCCAGTAGGCGGACGGGACGGAATAATTCACCCCTCCACTTT. The rearrangement joins TRBV19 to TRBJ1-6; tentative D call: TRBD1 (5 bases). Germline values: CDR1 LNHDA, CDR2 SQIVND (reference sequence). The CDR3 covers 15 residues. V lost 6 bases and J 5 bases, leaving 14 bases between the germline ends.

With respect to this clone: Other DNA sequences in the sample encode the same CDR3. V usage is TRBV6-5 and J usage is TRBJ2-2, with D hard to call. Trimming took 0 bases from V and 4 from J, leaving 6 bases between them. This CDR3 comprises 14 residues. The germline gives CDR1 MNHEY, CDR2 SVGAGI. CDR3: CASSYSLGTGELFF. For the CDR3, the DNA is TGTGCCAGCAGTTACTCGCTCGGCACCGGGGAGCTGTTTTTT.

V gene TRBV4-1 combines with J gene TRBJ2-7; possibly TRBD2 for D (6 bases). V was clipped by 0 bases and J by 3 bases, with 15 bases between them. Germline CDR1 is MGHRA and CDR2 is YSYEKL. The CDR3 length is 16 residues. The CDR3 nucleotides read TGCGCCAGCAGCCAAGACCGGGACTTACTATACTACGAGCAGTACTTC. Its translation: CASSQDRDLLYYEQYF.

For this clone: This CDR3 is also generated by other DNA sequences in the sample. The chain has TRBV5-6 and TRBJ2-3, with 7 bases fitting TRBD1. CDR3 size: 14 residues. The germline gives CDR1 SGHDT, CDR2 YYEEEE. The ends lost 3 bases at V and 2 bases at J; junction bases unmatched: 3. The CDR3 sequence: CASSSGTATDTQYF. The DNA for the CDR3 is TGTGCCAGCAGCTCCGGGACAGCCACAGATACGCAGTATTTT. Full variable domain (remainder filled in from reference TRBV5-6 and TRBJ2-3): DAGVTQSPTHLIKTRGQQVTLRCSPKSGHDTVSWYQQALGQGPQFIFQYYEEEERQRGNFPDRFSGHQFPNYSSELNVNALLLGDSALYLCASSSGTATDTQYFGPGTRLTVL.

The chain combines TRBV6-5 with TRBJ2-3; 7 bases are a match to TRBD2. Germline assignment: CDR1 MNHEY and CDR2 SVGAGI. Trimming cost V 2 bases and J 2 bases; bases outside gene matches: 4. CDR3 length equals 15 residues. The CDR3 DNA reads as TGTGCCAGCAGTTACGTCGGGGGGAACACAGATACGCAGTATTTT. Translated, it gives CASSYVGGNTDTQYF.

This sequence joins TRBV11-2 and TRBJ2-5; D is possibly TRBD2 (5 bases). Per the germline V gene, CDR1 is SGHAT and CDR2 is FQNNGV. The CDR3 covers 15 residues. Trimming stripped 5 bases from V and 5 bases from J, with 18 bases between. This CDR3 reads CASSILSGFRETQYF. The CDR3 bases are TGTGCCAGCAGCATCCTTTCGGGGTTTCGGGAGACCCAGTACTTC.

The chain has TRBV19 and TRBJ2-7; tentative D call: TRBD1 (5 bases). V shed 3 bases and J shed 3 bases, with 9 bases lying between them. The CDR3 extends over 13 amino acids. Germline V lookup: CDR1 LNHDA, CDR2 SQIVND (reference sequence). The CDR3 sequence: CASSMGRDYEQYF. In DNA form, the CDR3 reads TGTGCCAGTAGTATGGGCAGGGACTACGAGCAGTACTTC.

The V and J genes are TRBV11-2 and TRBJ2-2, with a weak D call TRBD1 (5 bases). The germline V gene encodes CDR1 SGHAT and CDR2 FQNNGV. V was trimmed by 1 base and J by 7 bases, leaving 13 bases between them. The CDR3 has 15 amino acids. The CDR3 DNA reads as TGTGCCAGCAGCTTAGCCTGGGGCGTTTACGGGGAGCTGTTTTTT. It specifies CASSLAWGVYGELFF.

This clone showed up just once. The chain links TRBV6-5 to TRBJ1-6; 10 bases are shared with TRBD1. J lost 11 bases, V lost 8 bases, and 9 bases had no gene match. CDR1 and CDR2 (germline): MNHEY, SVGAGI. The CDR3 length is 14 residues. CDR3 sequence reads: CASGRTGGDPPLHF. Here the CDR3 DNA reads TGTGCCAGCGGTCGGACAGGGGGAGATCCACCCCTCCACTTT.

The chain links TRBV28 to TRBJ1-1; a weak D match, TRBD1 (6 bases). Germline V gene data show CDR1 as MDHEN and CDR2 as SYDVKM. The CDR3 contains 14 residues. V was clipped by 2 bases and J by 4 bases, with 11 bases between them. The CDR3 reads CASSLITGSTEAFF. In DNA, the CDR3 is TGTGCCAGCAGTTTAATCACAGGGAGCACTGAAGCTTTCTTT.

The V gene is TRBV29-1, the J gene TRBJ1-2, with a weak D call TRBD1 (6 bases). V dropped 0 bases and J dropped 8 bases, with 19 bases sitting between them. CDR3 length: 15 residues. From germline, CDR1 is SQVTM and CDR2 ANQGSEA. CDR3 sequence (DNA): TGCAGCGTTGAAGAGCTGGGGGCAGTCGCTATCGGCTACACCTTC. It is translated as CSVEELGAVAIGYTF.

This clone was recorded once. V is TRBV10-3 and J is TRBJ2-1; no reliable D call. The germline V and J ends were trimmed by 6 bases and 7 bases, with 16 bases remaining between them. Germline-derived CDR1 and CDR2 are ENHRY and SYGVKD. The CDR3 consists of 14 residues. CDR3: CAISPHPGSNEQFF. The DNA for the CDR3 is TGTGCCATCAGCCCCCATCCAGGATCTAATGAGCAGTTCTTC.

The chain joins TRBV19 to TRBJ2-3; D is unclear. Germline V gives CDR1 LNHDA, CDR2 SQIVND (reference sequence). CDR3 length: 16 amino acids. Trimming cost V 6 bases and J 0 bases, with 16 bases left between them. CDR3 protein: CASSARIVTSTDTQYF. The CDR3 DNA sequence: TGTGCCAGTAGCGCTAGGATAGTCACAAGCACAGATACGCAGTATTTT.

The chain recombines TRBV28 with TRBJ2-7; perhaps TRBD2 as D (6 bases). Trimming stripped 2 bases from V and 4 bases from J, with 27 bases between. The V gene's germline CDR1 is MDHEN and CDR2 SYDVKM. This CDR3 has 19 residues. CDR3 DNA: TGTGCCAGCAGTTTAGGGAGGCTCGGGACTCTTGGCTCCTTATACGAGCAGTACTTC. Translated, it gives CASSLGRLGTLGSLYEQYF.

V usage is TRBV11-2 and J usage is TRBJ2-7, with no clear D. The CDR3 length is 14 residues. CDR1 and CDR2 (germline): SGHAT, FQNNGV. The V and J ends lost 4 bases and 0 bases respectively, with 10 bases between them. As DNA, the CDR3 is TGTGCCAGCAGCTCAGGACGGGCCTCCTACGAGCAGTACTTC. It yields the protein CASSSGRASYEQYF.

This chain uses TRBV5-1 with TRBJ2-1, with a weak D call TRBD2 (5 bases). The germline V gene encodes CDR1 SGHRS and CDR2 YFSETQ. The ends were cut back, 2 bases at V and 5 bases at J, with 8 bases in the middle. The CDR3 is made up of 13 amino acids. The CDR3 sequence: CASSLKRNNEQFF. CDR3 DNA sequence: TGCGCCAGCAGCTTAAAGCGGAACAATGAGCAGTTCTTC.

The J gene is TRBJ1-1, the V gene TRBV9; 8 positions agree with TRBD1. V shed 2 bases, J shed 5 bases, and the junction held 8 bases outside the gene matches. CDR1 SGDLS and CDR2 YYNGEE come from the germline V gene. The CDR3 spans 15 residues. CDR3 in amino acids: CASSVSQGAGTEAFF. In DNA, the CDR3 is TGTGCCAGCAGCGTTAGCCAGGGGGCCGGGACTGAAGCTTTCTTT.

This chain joins TRBV7-6 and TRBJ1-1, with D possibly matching TRBD1 (6 bases). The CDR3 totals 14 residues. Germline V gene lookup returns CDR1 SGHVS and CDR2 FNYEAQ. The V end was cut by 4 bases, the J end by 6 bases, with 15 bases between. CDR3 sequence: CASSSITTGSEAFF. In nucleotides, the CDR3 is TGTGCCAGCAGCTCGATAACAACAGGGTCTGAAGCTTTCTTT.

The V call is TRBV4-3, the J call TRBJ2-5; D may be TRBD1 (5 bases). Trimming took off 1 base at V and 9 bases at J, with 18 bases between the two ends. The CDR3 runs 15 residues. Germline lookup yields CDR1 LGHNA and CDR2 YSLEER. The chain's CDR3 is CASSQVVGAGWAQYF. The CDR3 bases are TGCGCCAGCAGCCAAGTTGTAGGGGCCGGGTGGGCCCAGTACTTC.

The V gene is TRBV27, the J gene TRBJ2-3, with 14 bases lining up with TRBD2. The CDR3 is 18 residues long. J was trimmed by 4 bases and V by 8 bases; bases with no gene match: 14. Germline loops: CDR1 MNHEY, CDR2 SMNVEV (reference sequence). The CDR3 DNA follows: TGTGCCAGCGCTTTGACTAGCGGGAGGGCCTATAGCGCAGATACGCAGTATTTT. Residues: CASALTSGRAYSADTQYF.

The chain is built from TRBV5-6 and TRBJ1-1, with TRBD1 identical over 7 bases. The CDR3 contains 17 residues. Germline V gives CDR1 SGHDT, CDR2 YYEEEE. The V and J ends lost 1 base and 0 bases, in that order; junction bases with no gene match: 9. The CDR3 is CASSLRDSIYLNTEAFF. The CDR3 DNA is TGTGCCAGCAGCTTGCGGGACAGTATTTACTTGAACACTGAAGCTTTCTTT.

This clone was observed a single time. The chain combines TRBV5-1 with TRBJ1-3; the match to TRBD1 covers 7 bases. The trim removed 5 bases at V and 2 bases at J, leaving 7 bases unmatched. CDR3 length equals 15 residues. CDR1 is SGHRS and CDR2 is YFSETQ in the germline V gene. CDR3 sequence: CASSPEGGPGNTIYF. DNA for the CDR3: TGCGCCAGCAGTCCTGAAGGGGGCCCTGGAAACACCATATATTTT.